The rows below give T cell receptor beta chains drawn from one sample of a study of cytomegalovirus exposure and HLA in healthy donors. The assay was immunoSEQ multiplex PCR, and TCRdb's table has in-frame clones only and misses some. Here the sample spans 250,000 to 350,000 clones, roughly 89% being singletons. The sample taken for sequencing was PBMCs. The receptors were sampled from a woman aged 18-30 years in good health and CMV-seronegative. Each CDR3 is given with its conserved first and last residue. D genes are given only for firm matches. A clone size is listed for some rows: how often the clone was seen (once, few, many), or a class if it is expanded.

v_call: TRBV7-2
d_call: .
clone_size: .
j_call: TRBJ2-5
cdr3_nt: TGTGCCAGCAGCTTCACGGGAAGTTCTGAGACCCAGTACTTC
cdr3_aa: CASSFTGSSETQYF

v_call: TRBV9
d_call: TRBD1
clone_size: .
j_call: TRBJ2-6
cdr3_nt: TGTGCCAGCAGCGTAGCGCTAGGGGGCGGGTCTGGGGCCAACGTCCTGACTTTC
cdr3_aa: CASSVALGGGSGANVLTF

v_call: TRBV6-5
d_call: .
clone_size: once
j_call: TRBJ1-2
cdr3_nt: TGTGCCAGCAGTTCTGGACAGACCTATGGCTACACCTTC
cdr3_aa: CASSSGQTYGYTF

v_call: TRBV5-6
d_call: .
clone_size: .
j_call: TRBJ2-1
cdr3_nt: TGTGCCAGCAGCTTGAGTCAGGGTTTTATAGATGAGCAGTTCTTC
cdr3_aa: CASSLSQGFIDEQFF

v_call: TRBV5-8
d_call: .
clone_size: .
j_call: TRBJ2-1
cdr3_nt: TGTGCCAGCACCCTCGGATGGCGGTACAATGAGCAGTTCTTC
cdr3_aa: CASTLGWRYNEQFF

v_call: TRBV4-3
d_call: .
clone_size: few
j_call: TRBJ1-5
cdr3_nt: TGCGCCAGCAGCCAGTATAGCAATCAGCCCCAGCATTTT
cdr3_aa: CASSQYSNQPQHF

v_call: TRBV7-2
d_call: .
clone_size: .
j_call: TRBJ2-3
cdr3_nt: TGTGCCAGCAGCTCAGGGGTTAGCACAGATACGCAGTATTTT
cdr3_aa: CASSSGVSTDTQYF

v_call: TRBV2
d_call: TRBD2
clone_size: few
j_call: TRBJ2-1
cdr3_nt: TGTGCCAGCAGTGGCCTAGCGGGAGTTGGATCCAATGAGCAGTTCTTC
cdr3_aa: CASSGLAGVGSNEQFF

v_call: TRBV18
d_call: .
clone_size: .
j_call: TRBJ2-3
cdr3_nt: TGTGCCAGCTCACCATATCAGGATACGCAGTATTTT
cdr3_aa: CASSPYQDTQYF

v_call: TRBV6-5
d_call: .
clone_size: .
j_call: TRBJ1-5
cdr3_nt: TGTGCCAGCGGGACTCCGGGGTATAGCAATCAGCCCCAGCATTTT
cdr3_aa: CASGTPGYSNQPQHF

v_call: TRBV6-6
d_call: TRBD2
clone_size: .
j_call: TRBJ2-7
cdr3_nt: TGTGCCAGCAGCCGAACCCGACTAGCGGACTACGAGCAGTACTTC
cdr3_aa: CASSRTRLADYEQYF

v_call: TRBV27
d_call: TRBD1
clone_size: .
j_call: TRBJ1-5
cdr3_nt: TGTGCCAGCAGTCCCCGGGACAGTCTTAATCAGCCCCAGCATTTT
cdr3_aa: CASSPRDSLNQPQHF

v_call: TRBV13
d_call: .
clone_size: .
j_call: TRBJ2-1
cdr3_nt: TGTGCCAGCAGCCCCCGAGGGGGTGAGCAGTTCTTC
cdr3_aa: CASSPRGGEQFF

v_call: TRBV18
d_call: .
clone_size: .
j_call: TRBJ2-6
cdr3_nt: TGTGCCAGCTCACCTCTGGAGGGCAGGCCTGGGGCCAACGTCCTGACTTTC
cdr3_aa: CASSPLEGRPGANVLTF

v_call: TRBV4-1
d_call: TRBD2
clone_size: .
j_call: TRBJ2-3
cdr3_nt: TGCGCCAGCAGCCAAGATGGGGCGGGAGGGCCCGCAGATACGCAGTATTTT
cdr3_aa: CASSQDGAGGPADTQYF

v_call: TRBV6-5
d_call: .
clone_size: .
j_call: TRBJ2-1
cdr3_nt: TGTGCCAGCAGTCCCCCGGAGGGGAATGAGCAGTTCTTC
cdr3_aa: CASSPPEGNEQFF

v_call: TRBV28
d_call: TRBD2
clone_size: .
j_call: TRBJ2-5
cdr3_nt: TGTGCCAGCAGTTGGGGGGGGGAGACCCAGTACTTC
cdr3_aa: CASSWGGETQYF

v_call: TRBV7-6
d_call: .
clone_size: .
j_call: TRBJ2-1
cdr3_nt: TGTGCCAGCGCCCTTGGGGAGAGGGATGAGCAGTTCTTC
cdr3_aa: CASALGERDEQFF

v_call: TRBV29-1
d_call: TRBD2
clone_size: .
j_call: TRBJ2-2
cdr3_nt: TGCAGCGTCAGGGTCCTAGCGGGAGACACCGGGGAGCTGTTTTTT
cdr3_aa: CSVRVLAGDTGELFF

v_call: TRBV5-8
d_call: .
clone_size: .
j_call: TRBJ2-5
cdr3_nt: TGTGCCAGCAGCTTGGCCGCAGGGGACGAGACCCAGTACTTC
cdr3_aa: CASSLAAGDETQYF

v_call: TRBV28
d_call: TRBD1
clone_size: .
j_call: TRBJ2-7
cdr3_nt: TGTGCCAGCACGGGACAGGGGTTGTACGAGCAGTACTTC
cdr3_aa: CASTGQGLYEQYF

v_call: TRBV25-1
d_call: TRBD2
clone_size: .
j_call: TRBJ2-2
cdr3_nt: TGTGCCAGCAGTGAATATACGGGAGGGGGCACCGGGGAGCTGTTTTTT
cdr3_aa: CASSEYTGGGTGELFF

v_call: TRBV6-1
d_call: TRBD1
clone_size: .
j_call: TRBJ1-2
cdr3_nt: TGTGCCAGCAGTGAAGGGACAGGGGCGGGCTACACCTTC
cdr3_aa: CASSEGTGAGYTF